This T cell receptor (beta chain) was profiled in a study of blood T cells in healthy people across ages. This CDR3 has 15 residues. Germline-derived CDR1 and CDR2 are SGHDT and YYEEEE. V gave up 4 bases and J gave up 5 bases; unmatched junction bases: 6. A remark on this clonotype: The antigen remains unidentified.

Regarding the study as a whole: Diversity estimates drawn from one million T cells were deemed underestimates. The donors' CMV status was not determined, possibly confounding changes in expanded clonotypes. No conclusive comparison of naive versus antigen-experienced cells was possible with unsorted PBMCs.

With each sample, at least 6 micrograms of total RNA were extracted. Using a J-beta primer mix together with a sample-barcoded 5' primer, a second PCR was run for roughly 7 to 11 cycles. Each CDR3 protein gets one entry after TCRdb re-called the 5' RACE reads with MiXCR. The sample comprises about a million distinct CDR3 sequences, less than 45% of which are singletons, and about 12% rests with the top ten. The sequenced material came from blood. This TCR was sampled from a man between 18 and 35 years old in good health. V and J are TRBV5-6 and TRBJ2-1; 10 bases fit TRBD1. DNA of the CDR3: TGTGCCAGCAGCCGGGTGGGGACAGGGGACAATGAGCAGTTCTTC. It yields the protein CASSRVGTGDNEQFF.